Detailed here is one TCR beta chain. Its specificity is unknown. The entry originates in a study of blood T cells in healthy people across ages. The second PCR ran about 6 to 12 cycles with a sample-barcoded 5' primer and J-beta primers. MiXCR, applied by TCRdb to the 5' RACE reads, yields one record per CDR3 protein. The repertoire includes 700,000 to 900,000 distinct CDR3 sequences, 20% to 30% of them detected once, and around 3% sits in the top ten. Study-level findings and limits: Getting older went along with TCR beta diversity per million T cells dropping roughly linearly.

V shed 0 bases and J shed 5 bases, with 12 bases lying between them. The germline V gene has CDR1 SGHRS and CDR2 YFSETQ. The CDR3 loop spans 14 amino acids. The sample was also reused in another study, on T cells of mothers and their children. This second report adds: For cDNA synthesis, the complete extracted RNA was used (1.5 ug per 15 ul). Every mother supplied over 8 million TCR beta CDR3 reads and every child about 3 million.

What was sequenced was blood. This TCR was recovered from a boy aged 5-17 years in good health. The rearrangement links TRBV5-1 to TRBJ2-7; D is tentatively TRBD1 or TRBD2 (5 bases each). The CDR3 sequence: CASSLAEGNNEQYF. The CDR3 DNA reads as TGCGCCAGCAGCTTGGCCGAGGGGAACAACGAGCAGTACTTC.